Reported below is one T cell receptor (beta chain). Some clones are missing from TCRdb's copy, which holds only in-frame ones; the method was immunoSEQ multiplex PCR. Among approximately 100,000 clones listed, approximately 70% were seen once. This CDR3 comprises 15 residues. CDR1 and CDR2 from the germline V gene are SGHDT and YYEEEE. Trimming took 6 bases from V and 5 from J, leaving 20 bases between them. The sample is drawn from a study of blood T cell repertoires in COVID-19. Study details: Acute and convalescent COVID-19 specimens originated in the United States, Italy and Spain.

The TCR sequence derives from a man older than 75 with acute or convalescent COVID-19. The chain employs TRBV5-6 and TRBJ1-1; D ambiguous. The sample consisted of peripheral blood. CDR3 in amino acids: CASNNWPGGRTEAFF. The CDR3 nucleotides are TGTGCCAGCAATAATTGGCCGGGAGGGAGAACTGAAGCTTTCTTT.